This TCR beta chain stems from a study of shared clonotypes between healthy human individuals (dated by TCRdb to between 2020 and 2021). Regarding the complete study: The cohort comprised a couple of women and a few men aged 18 to 49 years. Different laboratories and diverse techniques were used to prepare libraries and sequence TCR repertoires, to increase sequencing depth and limit assay-specific biases. Per donor, leukapheresis produced somewhere between about 0.94 and 9.5 billion PBMCs. Per donor, three plates each were used for CD4 naive and CD4 memory, two for CD8 naive, and one for CD8 memory. Blood TCR repertoires of several healthy adults were deeply sequenced to estimate repertoire size and the extent of clonotype sharing between individuals. Overall study results and their limits: Based on pairwise subsampling, the degree of clonotype sharing among donors was expected to be affected by sequencing depth. Incomplete sequencing was indicated by rarefaction of sorted-subset datasets, despite the large sequencing depth. Only blood was sampled, and tissue TCR repertoires likely differ from those in blood. Clonotypes shared by all four sorted-subset donors showed higher generation probabilities than non-shared clonotypes. Naive subsets generally had larger estimated clonotype richness than memory subsets. Sharing across a handful of donors was observed for 5% to 6.5% of naive CD4, over 3% of naive CD8, 2% to 2.5% of memory CD4, and about 0.38% of memory CD8 clonotypes. The small number of donors limited the genetic and exposure-history diversity represented.

In the case of this clone: The antigen this receptor binds is unknown. No qualities accompany the bases; no much larger clone lies one base away.

Using the deep immunoSEQ assay, multiplex PCR amplified TCR CDR3 regions from genomic DNA. For each cell subset, the extracted genomic DNA was distributed evenly across all wells of several immunoSEQ 96-well plates, and each plate served as one replicate. Each replicate PCR for sorted subsets received roughly 0.2 ug genomic DNA, equal to 28,000 or so T cell genomes. Purified libraries were quantified with a Qubit 3.0 fluorometer, sized on a Bioanalyzer 2100, and re-quantified with the KAPA Library Quantification kit. A separate single-read 150-cycle Illumina NextSeq 550 flow cell was used to sequence each immunoSEQ 96-well plate. Concerning the study's data processing: The immunoSEQ output contained only junctional sequences without quality scores, so filtering could not match that applied to full-length reads. Sequences were annotated with PyIR, a Python wrapper for IgBLAST v1.9, and V/J genes and CDR3 were assigned using IMGT germline references. Any read was removed if the V/J assignment was weak (E-value above 1e-6), the CDR3 was missing, or the read contained stop codons, out-of-frame junctions, or ambiguous translated residues. V3J clonotypes were defined as sequences sharing the same inferred V gene, J gene, and CDR3 amino acid sequence. The percentage overlap between two repertoires was calculated by dividing the number of shared unique clonotypes by the size of the smaller repertoire. RTK rarefaction, the Chao1 estimator, and Recon v2.1 estimates of unobserved clonotypes were used to assess repertoire richness. Generation probabilities for all TCRbeta clonotypes obtained by the gDNA method from a handful of donors were computed using OLGA. What TCRdb holds here is the immuneACCESS table cut down to in-frame rearrangements. Part of the clones is not present; checked against another copy, under half of the missing clones reflect an unresolved V gene, and the others are unexplained. That table furnishes V, J and clone size, whereas the DNA furnished D and trimming. The sample table records 2 million to 2.5 million clones; approximately 96% of these occur just once. The ten largest account for around 0.13% of the sample.

Here V drops 0 bases and J drops 2 bases, and the junction holds 7 bases not matched to any gene. Reading the germline V gene (reference sequence) gives CDR1 GTSNPN and CDR2 SVGIG. The CDR3 holds 16 amino acids from the cysteine to the phenylalanine. Just CDR3 DNA is preserved here, 48 bases in frame from base 1. The donors were healthy, HIV-negative adults who had no recently reported acute infections or vaccinations. Only Caucasian adults living in Nashville, Tennessee, USA were represented among the donors. Magnetic negative selection was used to enrich CD4+ T cells, after which naive cells were positively selected on CD45RA and the negative fraction became the memory subset. Blood was obtained by leukapheresis, after which PBMCs were separated by Ficoll-Histopaque density gradient centrifugation and cryopreserved in liquid nitrogen vapor phase. Purity and quantity of every magnetically sorted T cell population were checked by analytical flow cytometry. Genomic DNA was isolated from each sorted fraction and quantified by UV absorbance on a Nanodrop 2000c.

The TCR was taken from a young man in good health. The chain uses TRBV30 and TRBJ1-3, with 7 middle bases fitting TRBD1. Sequencing input: naive CD4+ T cells sorted from blood. The meaning of the sample's cell subset or site label: CD45RA+ positively selected. The DNA is as follows: TGTGCCTGGAGTGTAGTGCGACAGGGCCCTGGAAACACCATATATTTT. This codes for CAWSVVRQGPGNTIYF.